One T cell receptor (beta chain) is described in this entry. In this sample, this clone turned up once. Its specific antigen is unknown. Per-nucleotide qualities are absent, and no much larger clonotype sits a single base away. This record comes from a study of blood T cell repertoires in COVID-19 (TCRdb year 2020). In the study overall: Samples covering the acute and convalescent phases of COVID-19 were provided by collaborators in the United States, Italy and Spain. Deeply sampled blood TCRbeta repertoires from subjects exposed to, actively infected with, or recovered from COVID-19 were included in the dataset. Samples came from the ongoing ImmuneRACE study (first 160 participants) plus 1,254 subjects from 6 global collaborators. The repertoires were released in a freely available public database meant as a resource for research on the immune response to SARS-CoV-2. The material from the prospective study consisted of cDNA or gDNA derived from T cells, B-cell-depleted T cells, or PBMCs. Sample metadata almost always included a de-identified subject ID, COVID-19 status, age in years and sex. Where available, HLA class I and class II types were taken from metadata supplied by the sample provider and were not determined by assay-based typing. Here is what the overall study found, with its caveats: How much clinical and demographic metadata was included differed by source and by participant, and the metadata was provided uncurated.

The cysteine opens and the phenylalanine closes a CDR3 of 15 amino acids. Of the read, only the CDR3 DNA is kept; its 45 bases are in frame from base 1. The germline V gene (reference sequence) yields LGHDT for CDR1 and YNNKEL for CDR2. Ends trimmed: V by 0 bases, J by 7 bases; bases unmatched to a gene: 4. TCRbeta CDR3 regions were amplified from genomic DNA by means of the immunoSEQ Assay, a bias-controlled multiplex PCR. The published analysis was carried out like this. The number of nucleated cells in each sample was estimated by amplification of reference gene primers within the assay. To quantify the absolute abundance of each unique TCRbeta CDR3 rearrangement, sequence reads were collapsed and filtered. For each sample, productive Simpson clonality was calculated as the square root of Simpson's diversity index over productive rearrangements. As stored in TCRdb, this immuneACCESS dataset retains in-frame rearrangements with V and J assigned. A fraction of the clones does not appear; measured against another copy, unresolved V genes explain less than half of the discrepancy, and the remainder lacks a known reason. That table is the source of V, J and clone size, and D and trimming were worked out from the DNA. The sample data list 200,000 to 250,000 clones, and around nine tenths of these were observed just once. In total, the top ten clones hold approximately 1.5% of the sample.

Participants in the prospective study were enrolled through a virtual design, were aged about 18 to 89 years, and lived in approximately 25 United States geographic areas. To assign participants to cohorts, the prospective study relied on clinical history that participants themselves reported in a screening survey and a study questionnaire. For ImmuneRACE Cohort 3, a participant was defined as recovered based on two consecutive negative NP/OP PCR tests, clearance by a healthcare professional, or resolution of symptoms. Each participant in the prospective study had whole blood, serum and a nasopharyngeal or oropharyngeal swab collected by mobile phlebotomists. Participants in the prospective study had the option to provide additional blood draws and questionnaires over a roughly 2-month period. Before DNA extraction, prospective study blood samples were shipped either frozen or at room temperature.

The sequenced material came from PBMCs or T cells enriched from blood (not recorded which). This TCR came from a woman in her fifties or sixties who had recovered from COVID-19. The chain was built from TRBV3-1 (or the pseudogene TRBV3-2) and TRBJ2-2, with TRBD1 matching 8 junction bases. The CDR3 reads CASSQEGTGVGELFF. Here is the DNA: TGTGCCAGCAGCCAAGAGGGGACAGGCGTCGGGGAGCTGTTTTTT.